The T cell receptor beta chain described here comes from a study of T cell responses to AZD1222 COVID-19 vaccine. Comments on this clone: As yet, its antigen is unknown.

TCRdb keeps only in-frame clones here, not all; method: immunoSEQ multiplex PCR. The sample includes about 110,000 clones, about 86% of them seen just once. General study results and limits: A reported finding is that nearly half of spike-specific TCRs target unmutated variant regions. Spike was spanned by vaccine-associated CD4 TCRs, which were dominant at 160-218 and 743-854. In all cases, repertoires were sampled only after the peak T cell response.

This sequence originates from an adult in good health. The material sequenced was peripheral blood, taken on day 0 of AZD1222 vaccination.

The DNA for the CDR3 is TGTGCCAGCAGCTCCGGACAGGATTGGGAAGGCTACACCTTC. Translating it yields CASSSGQDWEGYTF. This sequence joins TRBV7-9 and TRBJ1-2, with 7 nucleotides matching TRBD1. Germline trimming cut 4 bases from V and 8 bases from J; bases unmatched to any gene: 10. The CDR3 is 14 residues long. Germline loops: CDR1 SEHNR, CDR2 FQNEAQ (reference sequence).